The rows below give T cell receptor beta chains drawn from one sample of a study of graft-versus-host responses after intestinal transplantation. Assay: immunoSEQ multiplex PCR; the TCRdb copy retains only in-frame clones and omits some. In the table there are approximately 60,000 clones, about 90% of which are singletons. This sample comprised PBMCs, obtained 26 days after transplant. Receptor source: a human patient who received an intestinal transplant, so some T cells may come from the graft donor. Both conserved end residues are part of each CDR3. D genes are given only for firm matches. Part of the rows lack a size; the others show once, few, many or a class for expanded clones.

V gene	D gene	J gene	clone size	CDR3 DNA	CDR3 protein
TRBV7-2	-	TRBJ1-6	-	TGTGCCAGCAGCCCCAGCCCTCAGGATAGCTCCTATAATTCACCCCTCCACTTT	CASSPSPQDSSYNSPLHF
TRBV28	-	TRBJ2-2	-	TGTGCCAGCAGCCCCATACAACCGGACAAGAACACCGGGGAGCTGTTTTTT	CASSPIQPDKNTGELFF
TRBV7-8	-	TRBJ2-2	-	TGTGCCAGCGAGGGGCAGGGGCCCGCGAACACCGGGGAGCTGTTTTTT	CASEGQGPANTGELFF
TRBV4-1	TRBD1	TRBJ1-5	-	TGCGCCAGCAGCCAGGGACAGGGGGCCAGTCAGCCCCGGCATTTT	CASSQGQGASQPRHF
TRBV6-4	TRBD2	TRBJ2-3	-	TGTGCCAGCAGTAGCGGGGGGGGAACAGATACGCAGTATTTT	CASSSGGGTDTQYF
TRBV4-1	-	TRBJ2-3	once	TGCGCCAGCTCCCAGGTGACAGGCGGAGATACGCAGTATTTT	CASSQVTGGDTQYF
TRBV27	-	TRBJ1-5	-	TGTGCCAGCAGTTTCAATAGCAATCAGCCCCAGCATTTT	CASSFNSNQPQHF
TRBV2	-	TRBJ1-1	-	TGTGCCAGTGGGGGTGAGACAGGCCTCAAAGCTTTCTTT	CASGGETGLKAFF
TRBV11-2	TRBD1	TRBJ1-4	-	TGTGCCAGCAGTCCGGACAGGGGTAGCGAAAAACTGTTTTTT	CASSPDRGSEKLFF
TRBV28	TRBD1	TRBJ2-4	-	TGTGCCAGCAGTTCCAGGACAGGCCCTAACATTCAGTACTTC	CASSSRTGPNIQYF
TRBV13	TRBD1	TRBJ2-2	once	TGTGCCAGCAGCTTTCCGACAGGGGCCGGGGAGCTGTTTTTT	CASSFPTGAGELFF
TRBV4-3	TRBD2	TRBJ2-2	-	TGCGCCAGCAGCCAAGGAATCGGGGGGGCGACCGGGGAGCTGTTTTTT	CASSQGIGGATGELFF
TRBV18	-	TRBJ1-1	-	TGTGCCAGCTCACAATCTACGGACACTGAAGCTTTCTTT	CASSQSTDTEAFF
TRBV11-1	TRBD1	TRBJ2-7	-	TGTGCCAGCAGCTTATGGACAGGGGATGACTACGAGCAGTACTTC	CASSLWTGDDYEQYF
TRBV29-1	-	TRBJ1-4	-	TGCAGCGTTTTAACTCACTCCGAAAAACTGTTTTTT	CSVLTHSEKLFF
TRBV28	-	TRBJ1-6	-	TGTGCCAGCACTACAGTCCGAGGGACAAATAATTCACCCCTCCACTTT	CASTTVRGTNNSPLHF
TRBV2	-	TRBJ2-1	once	TGTGCCAGCAGTGTGACTAGTTGGAATGAGCAGTTCTTC	CASSVTSWNEQFF
TRBV7-9	TRBD1	TRBJ2-2	few	TGTGCCAGCAGCTTAAGTAAAACCACAGGGGTTCCCGGGGAGCTGTTTTTT	CASSLSKTTGVPGELFF
TRBV7-3	TRBD1	TRBJ1-2	-	TGTGCCAGCAGCCCCGGACAGGGAGAGTACGGCTACACCTTC	CASSPGQGEYGYTF
TRBV4-1	-	TRBJ1-1	-	TGCGCCAGCAGCCAAGGTCAGGGGAACACTGAAGCTTTCTTT	CASSQGQGNTEAFF
TRBV11-2	TRBD2	TRBJ2-7	-	TGTGCCAGCAGCTTAGATCGAACGGGGGGACGGGACGACCAGCAGTACTTC	CASSLDRTGGRDDQQYF
TRBV29-1	-	TRBJ1-1	-	TGCAGCTGTACAGGGCAGGGCACTGAAGCTTTCTTT	CSCTGQGTEAFF
TRBV27	TRBD1	TRBJ1-6	-	TGTGCCAGCAGTTTATCGAAACAGGGGTTTTCACCCCCCCACTTT	CASSLSKQGFSPPHF
TRBV20-1	-	TRBJ2-1	-	TGCAGTGCCATTCGGACACGTGAGCAGTTCTTC	CSAIRTREQFF
TRBV25-1	TRBD1	TRBJ2-1	-	TGTGCCAGCGAAGCCTACCGGGACAGCTCCTACAATGAGCAGTTCTTC	CASEAYRDSSYNEQFF
TRBV6-6	-	TRBJ1-6	-	TGTGCCAGCAGTTACGCGGATTATAATTCACCCCTCCACTTT	CASSYADYNSPLHF
TRBV27	TRBD1	TRBJ2-7	-	TGTGCCAGCAGTTTGTACAGGGGCTACGAGCAGTACTTC	CASSLYRGYEQYF
TRBV5-6	TRBD2	TRBJ2-4	-	TGTGCCAGCAGCCACCGAGCGGGAGTTGCCAAAAACATTCAGTACTTC	CASSHRAGVAKNIQYF
TRBV7-6	-	TRBJ1-6	-	TGTGCCAGCAGCGAGAGCTCCTATAATTCACCCCTCCACTTT	CASSESSYNSPLHF
TRBV10-2	-	TRBJ2-1	few	TGCGCCAGTATCTCTAGCACCAATGAGCAGTTCTTC	CASISSTNEQFF
TRBV4-1	TRBD2	TRBJ2-1	-	TGCGCCAGCAGCCAAGAGGGGACTAGCGGGCGCTACAATGAGCAGTTCTTC	CASSQEGTSGRYNEQFF
TRBV9	TRBD2	TRBJ2-5	-	TGTGCCAGCAGCGTCGGGGGGGAGACCCAGTACTTC	CASSVGGETQYF
TRBV27	TRBD2	TRBJ2-3	-	TGTGCCAGCAGCCCCCCGGGACTAGCCCTATATACGCAGTATTTT	CASSPPGLALYTQYF
TRBV19	-	TRBJ2-2	-	TGTGCCAGTAGTGAAGGAGGGAACACCGGGGAGCTGTTTTTT	CASSEGGNTGELFF
TRBV5-1	TRBD1	TRBJ1-2	-	TGCGCCAGCAGCTTATCCCCCGGGACAGACTATGGCTACACCTTC	CASSLSPGTDYGYTF
TRBV4-1	TRBD1	TRBJ1-5	medium-sized	TGCGCCAGCAGCCAAGATCCCTTTCGTTACAGGGGGCGTAATCAGCCCCAGCATTTT	CASSQDPFRYRGRNQPQHF
TRBV6-4	TRBD2	TRBJ2-1	-	TGTGCCAGCAGTTACTCCGGGACTAGCGACAATGAGCAGTTCTTC	CASSYSGTSDNEQFF